One and the same sample provided the 21 T cell receptor beta chains below, sequenced in a study of T cells in Graves' hyperthyroidism and ophthalmopathy. Amplification of TCR beta CDR3 regions used RNA as the template. TCR CDR3 regions were first amplified by RT-PCR with HTBI primers. TCRdb reanalysed the multiplex PCR reads using MiXCR and keeps one entry per CDR3 protein. The sample includes fewer than 350,000 distinct CDR3 sequences, about 14% of them seen just once. The sample taken for sequencing was blood. The receptor set was obtained from a young woman with Graves' hyperthyroidism that later progressed to Graves' ophthalmopathy.

This clonotype was seen repeatedly, ten times or more. V is TRBV2 and J is TRBJ1-4; D remains unclear. The CDR3 runs 15 residues. Germline V CDR1 and CDR2: SNHLY, FYNNEI. V was shortened by 2 bases and J by 1 base, with 8 bases between the two germline ends. The DNA of the CDR3 is TGTGCCAGCAGTGAAAAGGTGCGAACTAATGAAAAACTGTTTTTT. Translating gives CASSEKVRTNEKLFF.

The chain couples TRBV12-3 or TRBV12-4 to TRBJ2-7, with 10 bases fitting TRBD2. J lost 3 bases, V lost 0 bases, and 5 bases had no gene match. The CDR3 sequence is 16 residues long. CDR3 sequence: CASSLAASGSFYEQYF. Here the CDR3 DNA reads TGTGCCAGCAGTTTAGCGGCTAGCGGGAGCTTCTACGAGCAGTACTTC.

This clonotype came up a few times. The chain couples TRBV7-3 to TRBJ2-3; 9 bases match TRBD1. The length of the CDR3 is 15 residues. Trimming at V came to 4 bases and at J to 4 bases, leaving 6 bases not matched to a gene. From germline, CDR1 is SGHTA and CDR2 FQGTGA. CDR3 amino acids: CASSSGQGWPDTQYF. The DNA of the CDR3 is TGTGCCAGCAGCTCCGGACAGGGGTGGCCAGATACGCAGTATTTT.

This clonotype was picked up many times. This chain connects TRBV28 to TRBJ1-5; 7 positions match TRBD1. V was clipped by 8 bases and J by 0 bases; unmatched bases: 28. From germline, CDR1 is MDHEN and CDR2 SYDVKM. The CDR3 is made up of 22 amino acids. CDR3 sequence: CASCHFRLFRTGARRSNQPQHF. In nucleotides, the CDR3 is TGTGCCAGCTGCCATTTTCGTCTATTCAGGACAGGCGCAAGGCGTAGCAATCAGCCCCAGCATTTT.

This clonotype was observed a handful of times. As DNA, the CDR3 is TGCGCCAGCAGCCAAGATCACAGGGGGCTAGGGCAGCCCCAGCATTTT. This encodes CASSQDHRGLGQPQHF. This chain links TRBV4-3 with TRBJ1-5, with 9 bases identical to TRBD1. This CDR3 is 16 amino acids long. Trimming removed 0 bases from V and 7 bases from J; junction bases left unmatched: 7. Germline V CDR1 and CDR2: LGHNA, YSLEER.

This clonotype has a count of ten or more. The V and J genes are TRBV4-1 and TRBJ2-3; TRBD2 agrees at 7 bases. CDR3 length equals 16 residues. Per the germline V gene, CDR1 is MGHRA and CDR2 is YSYEKL. V lost 3 bases to trimming and J lost 3 bases; unmatched junction nucleotides: 9. The CDR3 sequence: CASSHPAGVGTDTQYF. CDR3 sequence (DNA): TGCGCCAGCAGCCATCCGGCGGGGGTAGGGACAGATACGCAGTATTTT.

This clonotype was counted at least ten times. The chain has TRBV9 and TRBJ1-2; D not resolved. The germline V and J ends were trimmed by 2 bases and 0 bases, with 5 bases remaining between them. The germline CDR1 and CDR2 sequences are SGDLS and YYNGEE. CDR3 length: 13 residues. The CDR3 DNA reads TGTGCCAGCAGCGTCCGGGCTAACTATGGCTACACCTTC. This codes for CASSVRANYGYTF.

The sample holds many counts of this clonotype. This chain links TRBV28 with TRBJ2-1; D is possibly TRBD2 (5 bases). The CDR3 totals 15 residues. The V and J ends lost 5 bases and 5 bases respectively, with 16 bases between them. Per the germline V gene, CDR1 is MDHEN and CDR2 is SYDVKM. CDR3 sequence (DNA): TGTGCCAGCAGTCTCTTACTAGACCGGGACAATGAGCAGTTCTTC. Translated, it gives CASSLLLDRDNEQFF.

This clonotype was counted many times. CDR3 residues: CASSLAGLAGLSYNEQFF. The CDR3 bases are TGTGCCAGCAGCTTAGCGGGGCTAGCGGGGCTCTCCTACAATGAGCAGTTCTTC. This chain joins TRBV7-6 and TRBJ2-1, with 9 positions matching TRBD2. CDR3 size: 18 residues. CDR1 and CDR2 from the germline V gene are SGHVS and FNYEAQ. Trimming cost V 0 bases and J 0 bases; bases outside gene matches: 6. The whole variable domain, filled in from reference TRBV7-6 and TRBJ2-1, reads GAGVSQSPRYKVTKRGQDVALRCDPISGHVSLYWYRQALGQGPEFLTYFNYEAQQDKSGLPNDRFSAERPEGSISTLTIQRTEQRDSAMYRCASSLAGLAGLSYNEQFFGPGTRLTVL.

This clonotype was seen more than once but under ten times. The chain uses TRBV6-1 and TRBJ2-3, with unresolved D. This CDR3 region has 14 residues. With 3 bases removed from V and 1 base from J, the gap between germline ends came to 8 bases. Germline V gene data show CDR1 as MNHNS and CDR2 as SASEGT. CDR3 amino acids: CASSDSLGTDTQYF. CDR3 nucleotide sequence: TGTGCCAGCAGTGATTCCCTCGGCACAGATACGCAGTATTTT.

This clonotype was counted at least ten times. The rearrangement links TRBV5-1 to TRBJ2-4, with D maybe TRBD2 (6 bases). CDR3 size: 16 residues. Germline lookup yields CDR1 SGHRS and CDR2 YFSETQ. The V end was cut by 0 bases, the J end by 0 bases, with 10 bases between. CDR3: CASSLAVGGAKNIQYF. The CDR3 DNA reads as TGCGCCAGCAGCTTGGCGGTGGGAGGAGCCAAAAACATTCAGTACTTC.

This clonotype rates as medium-sized. This chain links TRBV2 with TRBJ2-7, with D possibly called TRBD1 or TRBD2 (7 bases each). This CDR3 region has 14 residues. Trimming left V 6 bases short and J 2 bases short, with 14 bases between. CDR1 SNHLY and CDR2 FYNNEI come from the germline V gene. CDR3 residues: CASSEGRGPYEQYF. In DNA form, the CDR3 reads TGTGCCAGCAGCGAGGGGAGGGGGCCCTACGAGCAGTACTTC.

The J gene is TRBJ2-1, the V gene TRBV4-1; tentatively, D is TRBD1 or TRBD2 (5 bases each). Looked up from germline, CDR1 is MGHRA and CDR2 is YSYEKL. V was cut by 9 bases and J by 10 bases, with 13 bases left in between. The CDR3 is made up of 11 amino acids. The DNA for the CDR3 is TGCGCCAGTGAGGGGCCTCAAGAGCAGTTCTTC. The encoded protein is CASEGPQEQFF.

This chain joins TRBV2 and TRBJ2-1; the D gene is possibly TRBD2 (6 bases). Germline CDR1 is SNHLY and CDR2 is FYNNEI. The CDR3 loop spans 17 amino acids. V lost 1 base and J lost 3, with 16 bases in between. The CDR3 nucleotides are TGTGCCAGCAGTGAAGAGGGAGGCGGCGGGTACTACAATGAGCAGTTCTTC. It yields the protein CASSEEGGGGYYNEQFF.

This clonotype came up many times. This chain uses TRBV20-1 with TRBJ2-3, with 12 bases that match TRBD2. The CDR3 length is 13 residues. Trimming took 5 bases from V and 6 from J; bases not matched to a gene: 3. The germline V gene encodes CDR1 DFQATT and CDR2 SNEGSKA (reference sequence). CDR3 loop: CSAPTSGRDTQYF. The CDR3 DNA reads as TGCAGTGCTCCAACTAGCGGGAGGGATACGCAGTATTTT.

This clonotype has at least ten counts. The gene calls are TRBV6-1 and TRBJ2-1, with D unresolved. The V gene lost 5 bases and the J gene lost 5 bases, with 13 bases spanning the gap. Germline V gene lookup returns CDR1 MNHNS and CDR2 SASEGT. The CDR3 covers 14 residues. The CDR3 sequence: CASSSPQHHNEQFF. The CDR3 DNA follows: TGTGCCAGCAGTTCCCCCCAACACCACAATGAGCAGTTCTTC.

This clonotype was counted ten times or more. This chain uses TRBV2 with TRBJ2-1; 9 nucleotides match TRBD2. This CDR3 is 20 amino acids long. Germline V gene lookup returns CDR1 SNHLY and CDR2 FYNNEI. Trimming at V came to 1 base and at J to 3 bases, leaving 16 bases not matched to a gene. The CDR3 here is CASSEDLRLGAGGIYNEQFF. The CDR3 DNA follows: TGTGCCAGCAGTGAAGACTTACGCCTGGGAGCGGGAGGAATCTACAATGAGCAGTTCTTC.

The sample holds a few counts of this clonotype. The chain recombines TRBV6-1 with TRBJ2-7, with a tentative D call TRBD1 (6 bases). Trimming took 1 base from V and 2 from J, leaving 9 bases between them. CDR3 length: 14 residues. The germline CDR1 and CDR2 sequences are MNHNS and SASEGT. CDR3 nucleotide sequence: TGTGCCAGCAGTGAAGGACAGGAGGCCTACGAGCAGTACTTC. Encoded protein: CASSEGQEAYEQYF.

The chain has TRBV5-6 and TRBJ2-2, with a weak D call TRBD2 (6 bases). The V end lost 6 bases, the J end lost 1 base, and 16 bases lay between the germline ends. Germline assignment: CDR1 SGHDT and CDR2 YYEEEE. This CDR3 is built from 16 residues. The CDR3 bases are TGTGCCAGCACTTCTTTTAGGCGGGAGAACACCGGGGAGCTGTTTTTT. Encoded protein: CASTSFRRENTGELFF.

The rearrangement links TRBV5-1 to TRBJ2-3; 8 nucleotides match TRBD2. Trimming took 4 bases from V and 5 from J; bases not matched to a gene: 6. CDR3 size: 14 residues. Germline V lookup: CDR1 SGHRS, CDR2 YFSETQ. The CDR3 here is CASSGGLVVDTQYF. DNA for the CDR3: TGCGCCAGCAGCGGGGGACTAGTGGTAGATACGCAGTATTTT.

The sample holds many counts of this clonotype. The genes are TRBV20-1 and TRBJ1-4; a possible D gene is TRBD1 (6 bases). V lost 1 base to trimming and J lost 4 bases, with 10 bases between them. The CDR3 spans 14 residues. Per the germline V gene, CDR1 is DFQATT and CDR2 is SNEGSKA (reference sequence). The CDR3 DNA reads TGCAGTGCTAGAGCACAGGGACATAATGAAAAACTGTTTTTT. Its translation is CSARAQGHNEKLFF.